The clone carrying this T cell receptor beta chain was picked up many times. What it binds is not known. The CDR3 is 15 amino acids. Germline V gives CDR1 SEHNR, CDR2 FQNEAQ (reference sequence). V lost 0 bases, J lost 2 bases, and 2 bases stayed unmatched. These data belong to a study of early T cells in non-severe SARS-CoV-2 infection. In the study overall: Sequencing input comprised bulk RNA from unsorted whole blood; chain pairing was not available. General study results and limits: Lookups in VDJdb leaned toward anti-spike CD8 responses and missed private and CD4 specificities.

Unique molecular identifiers were attached to individual cDNA molecules. TCRdb fed the 5' RACE reads into MiXCR, producing one record per CDR3 protein. The profile covers 90,000 to 120,000 distinct CDR3 sequences, with more than 9.5% appearing a single time and about 7.6% taken by the ten largest. The sequencing sample was made of whole blood. The receptor comes from an adult who was a healthcare worker with PCR-confirmed SARS-CoV-2 infection or an uninfected control (not recorded which). The genes are TRBV7-9 and TRBJ2-5; 8 bases agree with TRBD2. CDR3 in DNA: TGTGCCAGCAGCTTAGCTAGCGGGACGCAAGAGACCCAGTACTTC. Translated: CASSLASGTQETQYF.